The 6 T cell receptor beta chains given below trace back to one sample, sequenced in a study of tumor-infiltrating lymphocytes in primary liver carcinoma. Priming with a constant-region primer yielded TCR beta cDNA from about 510 ng total RNA. Three rounds of nested multiplex PCR with slightly modified ARM-PCR produced TCR beta libraries. Researchers ran the first two PCR rounds for ten to eleven cycles each with TRBV1-TRBV30 forward primers and a C-beta reverse primer. TCRdb processed the multiplex PCR reads anew with MiXCR; each CDR3 protein has one entry. Seen here are over 250,000 distinct CDR3 sequences, about three fifths observed once, and the top ten hold over 15%. Blood RNA was derived from unsorted whole blood, and germline DNA was extracted too. The sequencing sample was made of peripheral blood. Receptors were obtained from a woman aged 30 to 39 with primary liver carcinoma and hepatitis B virus infection.

The chain couples TRBV7-3 to TRBJ2-1; D remains unclear. V lost 5 bases and J lost 10, with 18 bases in between. CDR3 length equals 14 residues. CDR1 is SGHTA, CDR2 FQGTGA, per germline. CDR3 DNA sequence: TGTGCCAGCAGCCCTAATCGGACCCTATCGGAGCAGTTCTTC. This encodes CASSPNRTLSEQFF.

Concerning this clonotype: A much bigger clone sits one base away, suggesting this may be a read error. The rearrangement joins TRBV6-1 to TRBJ2-7; D is undetermined. With 1 base removed from V and 2 bases from J, the gap between germline ends came to 18 bases. Per germline, CDR1 MNHNS and CDR2 SASEGT. The length of the CDR3 is 17 residues. The CDR3, as DNA: TGTGCCAGCAGTGAAGTTGCGTCGGCGTCGCTCCCCTACGAGCAGTACTTC. Protein product: CASSEVASASLPYEQYF.

This rearrangement joins TRBV6-5 to TRBJ2-1, with 9 bases aligning to TRBD2. The CDR3 consists of 16 residues. Germline V gene lookup returns CDR1 MNHEY and CDR2 SVGAGI. Trimming took 6 bases from V and 16 from J; bases not matched to a gene: 22. CDR3 amino acids: CASSYGPREGQNGHFF. The DNA for the CDR3 is TGTGCCAGCAGCTACGGACCGCGGGAGGGCCAAAATGGGCACTTCTTC.

To note about this clonotype: This may arise from a read error, as a much more abundant clone is one base away. The V call is TRBV6-2 or TRBV6-3, the J call TRBJ1-1, with D tentatively TRBD1 (5 bases). There are 14 residues in the CDR3. The germline V gene has CDR1 MNHEY and CDR2 SVGEGT. CDR3 region: CASSGKLGGTEAIF. The CDR3 DNA is TGTGCCAGCAGTGGTAAGCTCGGAGGGACTGAAGCTATCTTT.

This clonotype was seen repeatedly, ten times or more. The chain carries TRBV5-5 and TRBJ1-5, with D tentatively TRBD1 (5 bases). CDR1 and CDR2 from the germline V gene are SGHKS and YYEKEE (reference sequence). The CDR3 runs 14 residues. Trimming cost V 4 bases and J 3 bases, with 11 bases left between them. CDR3 sequence reads: CASSIDRHNQPQHF. CDR3 nucleotide sequence: TGTGCCAGCAGCATCGACAGACACAATCAGCCCCAGCATTTT.

A remark on this clonotype: This may arise from a read error, as a much more abundant clone is one base away. The rearrangement joins TRBV4-3 to TRBJ1-5; no reliable D call. Germline assignment: CDR1 LGHNA and CDR2 YSLEER. The CDR3 runs 13 residues. The CDR3 sequence: CPSSNRLGQPQHF. The CDR3 nucleotides read TGCCCCAGCAGCAATCGACTGGGCCAGCCCCAGCATTTT.